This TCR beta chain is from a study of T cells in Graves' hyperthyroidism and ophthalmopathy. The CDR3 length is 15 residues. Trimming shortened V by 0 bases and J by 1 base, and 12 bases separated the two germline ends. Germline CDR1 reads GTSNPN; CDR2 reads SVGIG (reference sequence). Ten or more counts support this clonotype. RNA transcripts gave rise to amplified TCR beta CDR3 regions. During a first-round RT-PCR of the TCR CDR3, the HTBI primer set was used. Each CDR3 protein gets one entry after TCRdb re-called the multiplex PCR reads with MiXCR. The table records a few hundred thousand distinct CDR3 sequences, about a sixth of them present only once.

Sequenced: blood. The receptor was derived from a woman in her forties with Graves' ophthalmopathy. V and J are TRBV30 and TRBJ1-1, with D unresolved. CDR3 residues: CAWSVRVAANTEAFF. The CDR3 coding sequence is TGTGCCTGGAGTGTAAGAGTAGCGGCGAACACTGAAGCTTTCTTT.